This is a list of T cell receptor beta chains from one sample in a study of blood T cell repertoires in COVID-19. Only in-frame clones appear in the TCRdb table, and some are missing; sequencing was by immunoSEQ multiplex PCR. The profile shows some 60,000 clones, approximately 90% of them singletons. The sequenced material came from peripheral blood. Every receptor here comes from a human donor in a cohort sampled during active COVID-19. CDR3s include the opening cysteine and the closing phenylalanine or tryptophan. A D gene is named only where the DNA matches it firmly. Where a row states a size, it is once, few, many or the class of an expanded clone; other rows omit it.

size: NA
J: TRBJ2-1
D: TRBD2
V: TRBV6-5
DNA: TGTGCCAGCAGTTACTCACTAGCGGGAGCACATGAGCAGTTCTTC
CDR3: CASSYSLAGAHEQFF

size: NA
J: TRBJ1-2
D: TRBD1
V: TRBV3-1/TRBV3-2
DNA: TGTGCCAGCAGCCGCGAGGACAGGGGAAGCGGCTACACCTTC
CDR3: CASSREDRGSGYTF

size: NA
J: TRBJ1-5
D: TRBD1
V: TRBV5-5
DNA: TGTGCCAGCAGCTCGTCAGGGGGGAGCAATCAGCCCCAGCATTTT
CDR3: CASSSSGGSNQPQHF

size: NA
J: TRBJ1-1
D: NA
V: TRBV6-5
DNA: TGTGCCAGCTTAATGAACACTGAAGCTTTCTTT
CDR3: CASLMNTEAFF

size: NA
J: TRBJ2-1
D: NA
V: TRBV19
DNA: TGTGCCAGTAGTACCAAGACTAGTGGCAATGAGCAGTTCTTC
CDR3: CASSTKTSGNEQFF

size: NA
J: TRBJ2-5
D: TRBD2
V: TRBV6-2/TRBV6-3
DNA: TGTGCCAGCAGTTACTCGGGACTAGCGGGAGGAGGAGAGACCCAGTACTTC
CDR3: CASSYSGLAGGGETQYF

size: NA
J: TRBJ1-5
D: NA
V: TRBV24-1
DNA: TGTGCCACCAGTGATGCGCCCGGGGGTCGGCCCCAGCATTTT
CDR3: CATSDAPGGRPQHF

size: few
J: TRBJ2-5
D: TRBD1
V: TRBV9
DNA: TGTGCCAGCAGCGTAGGTCCCGGGACAGGGCTGCAAGAGACCCAGTACTTC
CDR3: CASSVGPGTGLQETQYF

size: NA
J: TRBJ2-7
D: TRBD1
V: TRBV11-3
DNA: TGTGCCAGCAGCTTAGGGGGACAGGGTCTCTACGAGCAGTACTTC
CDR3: CASSLGGQGLYEQYF

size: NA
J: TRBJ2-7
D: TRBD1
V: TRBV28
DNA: TGTGCCAGCAGTTTATGGGGACAGGGGTCCTACGAGCAGTACTTC
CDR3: CASSLWGQGSYEQYF

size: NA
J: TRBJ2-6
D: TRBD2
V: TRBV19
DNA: TGTGCCAGTACCGAGACTAGCGGGGGGTCTGGGGCCAACGTCCTGACTTTC
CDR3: CASTETSGGSGANVLTF

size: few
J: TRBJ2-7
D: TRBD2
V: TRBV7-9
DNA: TGTGCCACCGGCGGGAGTATATACGAGCAGTACTTC
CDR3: CATGGSIYEQYF

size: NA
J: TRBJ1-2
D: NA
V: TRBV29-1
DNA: TGCAGCGTTGAGGGCAGAACGCTCTATGGCTACACCTTC
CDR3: CSVEGRTLYGYTF

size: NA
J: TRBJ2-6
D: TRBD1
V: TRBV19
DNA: TGTGCCAGTAGTATCCGATTCACAGGGGGTGCTGGGGCCAACGTCCTGACTTTC
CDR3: CASSIRFTGGAGANVLTF

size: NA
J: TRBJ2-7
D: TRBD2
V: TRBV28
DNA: TGTGCCAGCAGTTTAGGGCTAGCGGGATCCTACGAGCAGTACTTC
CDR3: CASSLGLAGSYEQYF

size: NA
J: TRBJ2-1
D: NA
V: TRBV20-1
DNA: TGCAGTGCTAGTGCGGGACTGGCCTACAATGAGCAGTTCTTC
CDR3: CSASAGLAYNEQFF

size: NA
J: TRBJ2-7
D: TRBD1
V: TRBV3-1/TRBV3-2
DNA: TGTGCCAGCAGCCACAGGGGGAACTACGAGCAGTACTTC
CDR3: CASSHRGNYEQYF

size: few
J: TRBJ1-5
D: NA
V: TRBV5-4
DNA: TGTGCCAGCAGCGAAGGGGCTTACAATCAGCCCCAGCATTTT
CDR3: CASSEGAYNQPQHF

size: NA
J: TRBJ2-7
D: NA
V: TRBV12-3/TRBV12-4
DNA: TGTGCCAGCAGTCCAAGTGGGGGCCGGGAGCAGTACTTC
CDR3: CASSPSGGREQYF

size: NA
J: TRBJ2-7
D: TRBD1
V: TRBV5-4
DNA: TGTGCCAGCAGCTTGGCAGGGGGCATCCAGTACTTC
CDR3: CASSLAGGIQYF

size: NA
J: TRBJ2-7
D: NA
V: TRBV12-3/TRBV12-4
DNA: TGTGCCAGCAGTTTCGCGGACGAGGGCGAGCAGTACTTC
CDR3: CASSFADEGEQYF

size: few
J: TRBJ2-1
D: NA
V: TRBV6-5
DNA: TGTGCCAGCAGCCTCCGGGAATCCTACAATGAGCAGTTCTTC
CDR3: CASSLRESYNEQFF